Listed below are T cell receptor beta chains from one sample, sequenced in a study of memory CD4+ T cells and cytomegalovirus serostatus. Sequenced by immunoSEQ multiplex PCR; TCRdb stores in-frame clones only, minus some. The table includes almost 45,000 clones, over 60% detected once. Sample: memory CD4+ T cells from blood. The receptors stem from an adult in good health and CMV-seronegative. Each CDR3 is given with its conserved first and last residue. The D gene is left open where the match is weak. Not every row has a clone size; where given, it reads once, few, many or a size class.

abundance	v_gene	d_gene	j_gene	CDR3aa	CDR3nt
.	TRBV6-5	.	TRBJ2-5	CASSYAEYQETQYF	TGTGCCAGCAGTTACGCGGAGTACCAAGAGACCCAGTACTTC
.	TRBV18	TRBD1	TRBJ2-1	CASSPPLNLMDRDNEQFF	TGTGCCAGCTCACCACCGCTTAATTTGATGGACAGGGATAATGAGCAGTTCTTC
.	TRBV5-6	.	TRBJ1-1	CASSPAGGTEAFF	TGTGCCAGCAGCCCCGCCGGGGGCACTGAAGCTTTCTTT
.	TRBV5-6	.	TRBJ2-7	CASSLGTSTEQYF	TGTGCCAGCAGCTTGGGTACTAGCACCGAGCAGTACTTC
.	TRBV27	.	TRBJ1-4	CASSFLLGTNEKLFF	TGTGCCAGCAGTTTCCTACTGGGGACTAATGAAAAACTGTTTTTT
.	TRBV2	.	TRBJ1-2	CASSETANYGYTF	TGTGCCAGCAGTGAAACCGCTAACTATGGCTACACCTTC
.	TRBV5-5	.	TRBJ1-5	CASSSKDQPQHF	TGTGCCAGCAGCAGTAAAGATCAGCCCCAGCATTTT
once	TRBV18	TRBD2	TRBJ2-2	CASSPGLAGGPDGELFF	TGTGCCAGCTCACCAGGACTAGCGGGAGGGCCGGACGGGGAGCTGTTTTTT
once	TRBV7-9	.	TRBJ1-1	CASSFLGGLGNTEAFF	TGTGCCAGCAGCTTTCTAGGGGGGCTCGGGAACACTGAAGCTTTCTTT
.	TRBV23-1	.	TRBJ1-4	CASTLDCLIGEKLFF	TGCGCCAGCACCCTAGACTGCTTAATCGGTGAAAAACTGTTTTTT
.	TRBV5-1	.	TRBJ2-7	CASSTGGGRKNYEQYF	TGCGCCAGCAGCACTGGTGGAGGGCGGAAAAACTACGAGCAGTACTTC
.	TRBV2	.	TRBJ1-2	CATTTSRLYGYTF	TGTGCCACCACGACGAGCAGACTCTATGGCTACACCTTC
.	TRBV6-5	TRBD1	TRBJ2-7	CASSADRSDFYEQYF	TGTGCCAGCAGTGCGGACAGGTCCGATTTCTACGAGCAGTACTTC
once	TRBV4-1	TRBD2	TRBJ2-6	CASSQVGLAGGYGANVLTF	TGCGCCAGCAGCCAAGTTGGCCTAGCGGGAGGATATGGGGCCAACGTCCTGACTTTC
.	TRBV11-2	.	TRBJ1-2	CASSQVGRAVNYGYTF	TGTGCCAGCAGCCAAGTCGGCAGGGCGGTTAACTATGGCTACACCTTC
few	TRBV27	.	TRBJ2-7	CASSLRLLPSTYEQYF	TGTGCCAGCAGTTTGAGGTTGTTACCCAGTACCTACGAGCAGTACTTC
.	TRBV5-1	TRBD2	TRBJ2-3	CASSRGGLAGTDTQYF	TGCGCCAGCAGCAGGGGCGGACTAGCGGGAACAGATACGCAGTATTTT
.	TRBV5-5	.	TRBJ2-1	CASSLVGNGDEQFF	TGTGCCAGCAGCTTGGTAGGGAATGGCGATGAGCAGTTCTTC
.	TRBV6-1	.	TRBJ1-2	CASSYDGYTF	TGTGCCAGCAGTTACGATGGCTACACCTTC
.	TRBV10-1	TRBD1	TRBJ2-7	CASSDPRTGSYEQYF	TGCGCCAGCAGTGACCCCCGGACAGGGTCCTACGAGCAGTACTTC
.	TRBV2	.	TRBJ2-7	CASSFSYEQYF	TGTGCCAGCAGTTTTTCCTACGAGCAGTACTTC
.	TRBV7-9	.	TRBJ1-4	CASSLGGDPREKLFF	TGTGCCAGCAGCTTAGGCGGGGACCCAAGGGAAAAACTGTTTTTT
.	TRBV5-4	.	TRBJ2-1	CATGGPNYNEQFF	TGTGCCACCGGGGGCCCGAACTACAATGAGCAGTTCTTC
.	TRBV13	.	TRBJ2-7	CASSDGDEQYF	TGTGCCAGCAGCGACGGGGACGAGCAGTACTTC
.	TRBV10-3	TRBD2	TRBJ2-7	CAISSYGTSGSYEQYF	TGTGCCATCAGTTCTTACGGGACTAGCGGGAGTTACGAGCAGTACTTC
.	TRBV5-1	.	TRBJ2-3	CASSGAATTDTQYF	TGCGCCAGCAGCGGGGCGGCGACCACAGATACGCAGTATTTT
.	TRBV30	TRBD1	TRBJ1-5	CAWKVRDRGGQPQHF	TGTGCCTGGAAAGTCCGGGACAGGGGAGGCCAGCCCCAGCATTTT
.	TRBV2	.	TRBJ2-3	CASGGGVSTDTQYF	TGTGCCAGCGGCGGCGGGGTTAGCACAGATACGCAGTATTTT
once	TRBV5-4	.	TRBJ2-3	CASSLPSGSGKNTDTQYF	TGTGCCAGCAGCTTGCCCTCAGGGTCGGGCAAAAACACAGATACGCAGTATTTT